The present T cell receptor (beta chain) was sequenced within a study of blood T cell repertoires in COVID-19. About the study: COVID-19 samples from acute and convalescent phases originated in the United States, Italy and Spain. From T cells, B-cell-depleted T cells, or PBMCs came the material, which was cDNA or gDNA.

There are 14 residues in the CDR3. Germline V gene data show CDR1 as MRHNA and CDR2 as SNTAGT. The V end lost 6 bases, the J end lost 13 bases, and 19 bases lay between the germline ends. Original analysis: Reference gene primer amplification gave estimated nucleated cell counts. Profiling relied on immunoSEQ multiplex PCR, and the TCRdb table lists in-frame clones only, not all of them. Clone size and the V and J calls come from that table; the DNA yielded D and trimming. The repertoire holds roughly 120,000 clones, with 75% to 90% as singletons. The sample was peripheral blood. This clonotype originated in a human donor in a cohort sampled during active COVID-19. The V and J genes are TRBV6-4 and TRBJ1-6; possible D gene TRBD1, 6 bases. The CDR3 coding sequence is TGTGCCAGCAGCCCAGGACAGCCTGGCGGCCCCCTCCACTTT. Protein sequence: CASSPGQPGGPLHF.